A single sample gave rise to the 23 T cell receptor beta chains below, sequenced in a study of OX40 agonist ivuxolimab in advanced cancers. Clones were sequenced by immunoSEQ multiplex PCR, and TCRdb holds only the in-frame ones, with some missing. The data contain tens of thousands of clones, over 75% of them singletons. Sample: CD4+ or CD8+ T cells sorted from blood, taken in a trial of the OX40 agonist ivuxolimab. The receptors come from an adult with an advanced solid tumor such as melanoma, head and neck, liver or kidney cancer.

CDR3 amino acids: CASSLKFRTSGIYEQYF. The CDR3, as DNA: TGTGCCAGCAGTTTAAAGTTTCGGACTAGCGGAATCTACGAGCAGTACTTC. The rearrangement uses TRBV28 and TRBJ2-7; 10 bases map to TRBD2. The length of the CDR3 is 17 residues. J lost 3 bases, V lost 2 bases, and 10 bases had no gene match. Germline CDR1 and CDR2: MDHEN and SYDVKM.

This clone qualifies as medium-sized (0.01 to 0.1%). The V gene is TRBV27, the J gene TRBJ1-3, with a possible D match to TRBD1 (5 bases). The length of the CDR3 is 15 residues. Trimming left V 3 bases short and J 4 bases short, with 13 bases between. Per germline, CDR1 MNHEY and CDR2 SMNVEV (reference sequence). Written as DNA, the CDR3 is TGTGCCAGCAGTTTGTCGACCCAGGGAGGAAACACCATATATTTT. Translation gives CASSLSTQGGNTIYF.

The J gene is TRBJ2-7, the V gene TRBV18; 11 bases agree with TRBD2. The ends lost 0 bases at V and 3 bases at J; junction bases unmatched: 19. CDR3 length equals 21 residues. Germline V gene lookup returns CDR1 KGHSH and CDR2 LQKENI. CDR3 amino acids: CASSPPLLTSGAHNRFYEQYF. CDR3 DNA sequence: TGTGCCAGCTCACCACCTCTTTTGACTAGCGGGGCCCACAACCGATTCTACGAGCAGTACTTC.

This rearrangement joins TRBV10-1 to TRBJ2-4; D is possibly TRBD1 (6 bases). Germline V gives CDR1 WNHNN, CDR2 SYGVQD (reference sequence). The CDR3 has 18 residues. V was pared by 3 bases and J by 1 base, with 19 bases between. CDR3 in amino acids: CASSDPITGLEAKNIQYF. CDR3 nucleotide sequence: TGCGCCAGCAGTGACCCGATAACAGGGCTCGAGGCCAAAAACATTCAGTACTTC.

On this clone itself: One end of the junction is discordant with germline, which a read error may explain. The rearrangement uses TRBV2 and TRBJ2-2, with 9 bases aligning to TRBD2. Germline assignment: CDR1 SNHLY and CDR2 FYNNEI. This CDR3 comprises 15 residues. The CDR3 coding sequence is TGTGCCGGCAGTGAACGCCTAGCGGGAACCGGGGAGCTGTTTTTT. It is translated as CAGSERLAGTGELFF.

V is TRBV18 and J is TRBJ1-1; no definite D call. V gave up 3 bases and J gave up 1 base, with 12 bases separating them. The CDR3 is made up of 15 amino acids. Looked up from germline, CDR1 is KGHSH and CDR2 is LQKENI. As DNA, the CDR3 is TGTGCCAGCTCACCTGTTAACGTAGGGAACACTGAAGCTTTCTTT. Its translation is CASSPVNVGNTEAFF.

This clone has just a few counts. The rearrangement joins TRBV7-9 to TRBJ2-7; 11 nucleotides agree with TRBD2. CDR1 is SEHNR and CDR2 is FQNEAQ in the germline V gene (reference sequence). V shed 5 bases, J shed 7 bases, and the junction held 10 bases outside the gene matches. The CDR3 has 15 residues. DNA of the CDR3: TGTGCCAGCAGCCTCATACTAGCGGGAGTGGGGGAGCAGTACTTC. This translates into CASSLILAGVGEQYF. Looking up the rest from reference TRBV7-9 and TRBJ2-7 gives the full variable domain: DTGVSQNPRHKITKRGQNVTFRCDPISEHNRLYWYRQTLGQGPEFLTYFQNEAQLEKSRLLSDRFSAERPKGSFSTLEIQRTEQGDSAMYLCASSLILAGVGEQYFGPGTRLTVT.

The rearrangement joins TRBV10-3 to TRBJ2-7, with TRBD2 matching over 12 bases. Germline V gene data show CDR1 as ENHRY and CDR2 as SYGVKD. V was pared by 3 bases and J by 2 bases, with 2 bases of the junction left unmatched. The CDR3 loop spans 15 amino acids. The CDR3 sequence: CAISETSGRPYEQYF. The CDR3 DNA reads TGTGCCATCAGTGAAACTAGCGGGAGGCCCTACGAGCAGTACTTC.

The gene calls are TRBV9 and TRBJ2-1, with D uncertain. CDR3 length: 12 amino acids. CDR1 is SGDLS, CDR2 YYNGEE, per germline. Trimming cost V 3 bases and J 15 bases, with 16 bases left between them. For the CDR3, the DNA is TGTGCCAGCAGCGAGCCCTCAAGGGTCCGGTTCTTC. This sequence encodes CASSEPSRVRFF.

The chain carries TRBV19 and TRBJ2-1; TRBD2 matches 10 bases. The CDR3 runs to 15 residues. CDR1 and CDR2 (germline): LNHDA, SQIVND (reference sequence). V trimming: 1 base; J trimming: 8 bases; junction bases outside the gene matches: 5. The CDR3 is CASSIVSGRFDEQFF. As DNA, the CDR3 is TGTGCCAGTAGTATAGTTAGCGGGAGGTTTGATGAGCAGTTCTTC.

The chain joins TRBV5-1 to TRBJ2-3; 12 positions match TRBD1. This CDR3 is built from 15 residues. The ends lost 4 bases at V and 2 bases at J; junction bases unmatched: 2. Germline V gene lookup returns CDR1 SGHRS and CDR2 YFSETQ. The CDR3 protein is CASSGGQGATDTQYF. For the CDR3, the DNA is TGCGCCAGCAGCGGGGGACAGGGGGCCACAGATACGCAGTATTTT.

This clone was detected only a few times. This chain links TRBV9 with TRBJ2-1, with TRBD2 matching 8 bases. The ends lost 4 bases at V and 7 bases at J; junction bases unmatched: 13. CDR1 and CDR2 from the germline V gene are SGDLS and YYNGEE. The CDR3 spans 16 residues. For the CDR3, the DNA is TGTGCCAGCAGCAGAGCAGCGGGAGCCATGACAAATGAGCAGTTCTTC. It specifies CASSRAAGAMTNEQFF.

The chain links TRBV19 to TRBJ2-1; the D is unclear. V gave up 4 bases and J gave up 7 bases, with 14 bases separating them. The CDR3 runs to 14 residues. Germline V gives CDR1 LNHDA, CDR2 SQIVND (reference sequence). CDR3 region: CASSTPRARNEQFF. CDR3 nucleotide sequence: TGTGCCAGTAGTACCCCGAGAGCCAGGAATGAGCAGTTCTTC.

The genes are TRBV5-4 and TRBJ2-1; 9 bases match TRBD1. Germline lookup yields CDR1 SGHNT and CDR2 YYREEE (reference sequence). The CDR3 consists of 15 residues. Germline trimming cut 2 bases from V and 8 bases from J; bases unmatched to any gene: 8. In nucleotides, the CDR3 is TGTGCCAGCAGCTTTAGTGGGACAGGGAACGATGAGCAGTTCTTC. Translation: CASSFSGTGNDEQFF.

The rearrangement uses TRBV6-1 and TRBJ1-1; tentative D call: TRBD1 (6 bases). V lost 6 bases and J lost 3, with 8 bases in between. Germline V CDR1 and CDR2: MNHNS, SASEGT. The CDR3 covers 12 residues. CDR3 amino acids: CASRGGDTEAFF. Written as DNA, the CDR3 is TGTGCCAGCAGAGGGGGGGACACTGAAGCTTTCTTT.

This clone was detected only once. This chain joins TRBV5-1 and TRBJ2-7, with D perhaps TRBD1 or TRBD2 (5 bases each). With 0 bases removed from V and 2 bases from J, the gap between germline ends came to 12 bases. Per the germline V gene, CDR1 is SGHRS and CDR2 is YFSETQ. The CDR3 runs to 15 residues. The CDR3 DNA is TGCGCCAGCAGCTTGGTGACGGGGCAAACCTACGAGCAGTACTTC. This codes for CASSLVTGQTYEQYF.

The rearrangement joins TRBV5-1 to TRBJ2-1, with D possibly matching TRBD2 (6 bases). The CDR3 extends over 16 amino acids. Germline CDR1 and CDR2: SGHRS and YFSETQ. V was clipped by 4 bases and J by 0 bases, with 14 bases between them. CDR3 bases: TGCGCCAGCAGCGGGGTAGCGGCAAGCTCCTACAATGAGCAGTTCTTC. Translated, it gives CASSGVAASSYNEQFF.

The V gene is TRBV11-2, the J gene TRBJ1-2; tentatively, D is TRBD1 (5 bases). Trimming stripped 5 bases from V and 6 bases from J, with 19 bases between. In germline, CDR1 is SGHAT, CDR2 FQNNGV. The CDR3 sequence is 15 residues long. For the CDR3, the DNA is TGTGCCAGCAGCCAAAATATTAAGGACATCAATGGCTACACCTTC. Protein sequence: CASSQNIKDINGYTF.

This chain joins TRBV5-4 and TRBJ2-1, with TRBD2 matching over 8 bases. The CDR3 has 16 residues. Germline CDR1 is SGHNT and CDR2 is YYREEE (reference sequence). V trimming: 4 bases; J trimming: 6 bases; junction bases outside the gene matches: 12. CDR3 region: CASSPGRATNFNEQFF. The CDR3 nucleotides read TGTGCCAGCAGCCCCGGGAGGGCTACAAACTTCAATGAGCAGTTCTTC.

The genes are TRBV5-1 and TRBJ1-3; D unresolved. The CDR3 has 16 residues. V dropped 1 base and J dropped 9 bases, with 20 bases sitting between them. From germline, CDR1 is SGHRS and CDR2 YFSETQ. CDR3 in DNA: TGCGCCAGCAGCTTGACTATAGACCCCCTTCGGAGCACCATATATTTT. As protein: CASSLTIDPLRSTIYF.

The chain has TRBV4-1 and TRBJ2-5, with 15 bases matching TRBD2. The CDR3 runs to 18 residues. With V trimmed by 4 bases and J by 4 bases, 10 bases remained unmatched. Looked up from germline, CDR1 is MGHRA and CDR2 is YSYEKL. CDR3 sequence: CASSLTGTSGRLGETQYF. DNA of the CDR3: TGCGCCAGCAGCCTCACCGGGACTAGCGGGAGGTTGGGAGAGACCCAGTACTTC.

This rearrangement joins TRBV11-2 to TRBJ2-7, with TRBD2 identical over 12 bases. CDR3 size: 19 residues. The J segment lost 1 base and the V segment lost 1 base, leaving 11 bases of the junction unmatched. Per germline, CDR1 SGHAT and CDR2 FQNNGV. DNA of the CDR3: TGTGCCAGCAGCTTAGTTGGGCTAGCGGGAGGGCCTCGATCCTACGAGCAGTACTTC. Protein product: CASSLVGLAGGPRSYEQYF.

The chain links TRBV29-1 to TRBJ1-2; D perhaps matches TRBD1 (5 bases). The CDR3 contains 13 residues. Trimming shortened V by 0 bases and J by 2 bases, and 7 bases separated the two germline ends. Germline V gives CDR1 SQVTM, CDR2 ANQGSEA. The CDR3 DNA follows: TGCAGCGTTGAAGATAGGGGAAACTATGGCTACACCTTC. This codes for CSVEDRGNYGYTF.